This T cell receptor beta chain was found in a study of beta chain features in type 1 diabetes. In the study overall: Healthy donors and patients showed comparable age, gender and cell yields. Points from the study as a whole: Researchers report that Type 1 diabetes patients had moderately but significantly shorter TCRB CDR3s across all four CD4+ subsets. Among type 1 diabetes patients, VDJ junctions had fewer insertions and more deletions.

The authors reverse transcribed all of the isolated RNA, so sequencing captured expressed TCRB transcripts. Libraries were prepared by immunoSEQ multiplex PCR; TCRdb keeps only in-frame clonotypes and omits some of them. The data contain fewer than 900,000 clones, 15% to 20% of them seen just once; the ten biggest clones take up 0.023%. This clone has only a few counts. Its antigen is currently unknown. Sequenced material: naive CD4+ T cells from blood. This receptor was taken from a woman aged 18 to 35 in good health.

This CDR3 reads CASSGERTGPDGNEQYF. In DNA, the CDR3 is TGTGCCAGCAGTGGAGAACGGACAGGCCCGGATGGAAACGAGCAGTACTTC. The chain joins TRBV6-1 to TRBJ2-7; 7 bases fit TRBD1. The V gene's germline CDR1 is MNHNS and CDR2 SASEGT. The CDR3 length is 17 residues. V lost 4 bases to trimming and J lost 5 bases; unmatched junction nucleotides: 17.